This TCR beta chain was identified in a study of blood T cell repertoires in COVID-19. The CDR3 extends over 15 amino acids. The V gene's germline CDR1 is SNHLY and CDR2 FYNNEI. The V gene end was trimmed by 3 bases and the J gene end by 4 bases; junction bases not matched to a gene: 6. Original handling: Researchers report that nucleated cell counts were estimated from reference gene primer amplification. Generated by immunoSEQ multiplex PCR, the TCRdb table keeps only in-frame clones and is missing some. The V and J calls and the clone size are those of that table, but D and trimming were determined from the DNA. The table lists approximately 91,000 clones, approximately 80% of them singletons, with around 7% in the top ten.

This receptor was taken from a man between 65 and 85 years old with acute or convalescent COVID-19. The genes are TRBV2 and TRBJ1-5, with 7 bases that match TRBD1. The sample taken for sequencing was peripheral blood. As DNA, the CDR3 is TGTGCCAGCAGTGATGAGGGACAGACGAATCAGCCCCAGCATTTT. Translation: CASSDEGQTNQPQHF.